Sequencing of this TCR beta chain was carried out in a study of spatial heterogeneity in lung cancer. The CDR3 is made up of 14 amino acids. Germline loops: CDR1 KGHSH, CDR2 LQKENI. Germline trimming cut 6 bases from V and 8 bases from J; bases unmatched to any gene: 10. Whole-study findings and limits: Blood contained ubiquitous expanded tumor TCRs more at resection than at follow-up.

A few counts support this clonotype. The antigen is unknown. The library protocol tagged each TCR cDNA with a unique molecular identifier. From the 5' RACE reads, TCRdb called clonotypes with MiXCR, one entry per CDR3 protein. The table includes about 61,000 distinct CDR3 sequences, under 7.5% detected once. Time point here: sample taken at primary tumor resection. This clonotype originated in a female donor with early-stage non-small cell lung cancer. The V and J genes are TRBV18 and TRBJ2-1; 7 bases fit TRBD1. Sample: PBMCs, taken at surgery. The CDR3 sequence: CASSLRRDSDEQFF. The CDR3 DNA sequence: TGTGCCAGCTCTCTACGCCGGGACAGCGATGAGCAGTTCTTC. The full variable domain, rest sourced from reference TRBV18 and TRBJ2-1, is NAGVMQNPRHLVRRRGQEARLRCSPMKGHSHVYWYRQLPEEGLKFMVYLQKENIIDESGMPKERFSAEFPKEGPSILRIQQVVRGDSAAYFCASSLRRDSDEQFFGPGTRLTVL.